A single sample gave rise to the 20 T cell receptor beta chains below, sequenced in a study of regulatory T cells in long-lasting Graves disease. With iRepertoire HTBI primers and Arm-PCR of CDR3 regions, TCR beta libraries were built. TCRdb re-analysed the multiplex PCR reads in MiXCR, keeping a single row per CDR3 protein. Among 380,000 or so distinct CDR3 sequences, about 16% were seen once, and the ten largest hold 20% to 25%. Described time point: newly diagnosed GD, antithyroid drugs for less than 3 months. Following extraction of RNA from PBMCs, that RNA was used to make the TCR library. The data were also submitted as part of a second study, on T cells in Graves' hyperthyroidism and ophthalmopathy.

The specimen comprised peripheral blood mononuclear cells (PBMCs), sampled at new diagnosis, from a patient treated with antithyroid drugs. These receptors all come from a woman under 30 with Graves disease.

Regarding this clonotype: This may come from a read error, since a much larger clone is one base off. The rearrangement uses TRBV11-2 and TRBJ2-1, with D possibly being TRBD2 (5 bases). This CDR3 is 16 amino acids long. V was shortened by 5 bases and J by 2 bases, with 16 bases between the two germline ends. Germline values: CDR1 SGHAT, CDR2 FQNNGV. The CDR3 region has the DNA TGTGCCAGCAGCCCCCGACTAAAACCCGCCTACAATGAGCAGTTCTTC. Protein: CASSPRLKPAYNEQFF.

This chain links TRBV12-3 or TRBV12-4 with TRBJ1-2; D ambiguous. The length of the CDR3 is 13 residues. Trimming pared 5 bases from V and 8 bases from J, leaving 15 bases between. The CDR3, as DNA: TGTGCCAGCAGTCCCCGTGTAGCAGCGGGCTACACCTTC. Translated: CASSPRVAAGYTF.

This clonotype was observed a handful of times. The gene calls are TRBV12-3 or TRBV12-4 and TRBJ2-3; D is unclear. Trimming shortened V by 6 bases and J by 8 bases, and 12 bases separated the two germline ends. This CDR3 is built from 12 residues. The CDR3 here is CASSSSLVTQYF. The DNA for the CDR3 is TGTGCCAGCAGCAGCTCCTTAGTTACGCAGTATTTT.

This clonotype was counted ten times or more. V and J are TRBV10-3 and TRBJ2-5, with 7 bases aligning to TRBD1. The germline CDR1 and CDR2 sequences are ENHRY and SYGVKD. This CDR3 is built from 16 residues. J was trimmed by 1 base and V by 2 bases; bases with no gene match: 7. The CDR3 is CAISEATGPFQETQYF. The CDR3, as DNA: TGTGCCATCAGTGAGGCGACAGGGCCGTTCCAAGAGACCCAGTACTTC.

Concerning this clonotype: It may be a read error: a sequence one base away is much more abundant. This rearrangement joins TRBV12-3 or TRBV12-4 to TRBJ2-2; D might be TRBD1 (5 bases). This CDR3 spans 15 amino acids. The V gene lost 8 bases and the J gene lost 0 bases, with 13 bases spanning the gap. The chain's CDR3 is CASGPQAANTGELFF. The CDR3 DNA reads TGTGCCAGCGGACCACAGGCGGCGAACACCGGGGAGCTGTTTTTT.

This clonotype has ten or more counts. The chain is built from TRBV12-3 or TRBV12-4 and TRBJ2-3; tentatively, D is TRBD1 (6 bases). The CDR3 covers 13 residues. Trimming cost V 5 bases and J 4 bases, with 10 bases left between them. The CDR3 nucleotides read TGTGCCAGCAGTCCTCGACAGGCAGATACGCAGTATTTT. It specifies CASSPRQADTQYF.

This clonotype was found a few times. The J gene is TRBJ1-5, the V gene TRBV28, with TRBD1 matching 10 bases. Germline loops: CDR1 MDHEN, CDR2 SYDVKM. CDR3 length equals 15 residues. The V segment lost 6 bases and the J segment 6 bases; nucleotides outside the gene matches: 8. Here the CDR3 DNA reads TGTGCCAGCAGAAAGCCGGGACAGGGGACTCAGCCCCAGCATTTT. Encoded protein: CASRKPGQGTQPQHF. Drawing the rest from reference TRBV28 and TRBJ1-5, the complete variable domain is DVKVTQSSRYLVKRTGEKVFLECVQDMDHENMFWYRQDPGLGLRLIYFSYDVKMKEKGDIPEGYSVSREKKERFSLILESASTNQTSMYLCASRKPGQGTQPQHFGDGTRLSIL.

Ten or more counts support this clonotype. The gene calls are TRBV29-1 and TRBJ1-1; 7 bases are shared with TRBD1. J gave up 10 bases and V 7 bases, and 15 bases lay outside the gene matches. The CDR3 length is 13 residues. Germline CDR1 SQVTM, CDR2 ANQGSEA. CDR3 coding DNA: TGCAGCGCCCTGACAGGGTCGTACTCGAGAGCTTTCTTT. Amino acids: CSALTGSYSRAFF.

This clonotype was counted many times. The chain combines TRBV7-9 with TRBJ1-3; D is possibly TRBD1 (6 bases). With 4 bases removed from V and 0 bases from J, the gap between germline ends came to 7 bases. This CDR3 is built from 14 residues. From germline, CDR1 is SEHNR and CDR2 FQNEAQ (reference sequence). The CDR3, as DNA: TGTGCCAGCAGCTCGGACAGCTCTGGAAACACCATATATTTT. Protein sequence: CASSSDSSGNTIYF. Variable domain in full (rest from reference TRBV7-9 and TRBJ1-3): DTGVSQNPRHKITKRGQNVTFRCDPISEHNRLYWYRQTLGQGPEFLTYFQNEAQLEKSRLLSDRFSAERPKGSFSTLEIQRTEQGDSAMYLCASSSDSSGNTIYFGEGSWLTVV.

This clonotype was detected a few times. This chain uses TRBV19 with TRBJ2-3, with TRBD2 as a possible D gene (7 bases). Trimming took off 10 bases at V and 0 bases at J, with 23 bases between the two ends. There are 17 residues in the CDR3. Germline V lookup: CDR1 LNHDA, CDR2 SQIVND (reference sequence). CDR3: CATMRGPPFPSTDTQYF. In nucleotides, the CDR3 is TGTGCCACAATGCGGGGGCCACCTTTCCCTAGCACAGATACGCAGTATTTT. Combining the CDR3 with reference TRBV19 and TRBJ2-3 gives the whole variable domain DGGITQSPKYLFRKEGQNVTLSCEQNLNHDAMYWYRQDPGQGLRLIYYSQIVNDFQKGDIAEGYSVSREKKESFPLTVTSAQKNPTAFYLCATMRGPPFPSTDTQYFGPGTRLTVL.

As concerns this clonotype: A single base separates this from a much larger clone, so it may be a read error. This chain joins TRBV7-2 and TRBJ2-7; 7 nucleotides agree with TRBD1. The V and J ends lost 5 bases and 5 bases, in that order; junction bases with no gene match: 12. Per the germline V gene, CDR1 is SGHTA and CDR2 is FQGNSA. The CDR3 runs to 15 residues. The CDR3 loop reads CASSREGAPPHEQYF. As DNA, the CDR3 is TGTGCCAGCAGCCGAGAGGGGGCCCCGCCTCACGAGCAGTACTTC.

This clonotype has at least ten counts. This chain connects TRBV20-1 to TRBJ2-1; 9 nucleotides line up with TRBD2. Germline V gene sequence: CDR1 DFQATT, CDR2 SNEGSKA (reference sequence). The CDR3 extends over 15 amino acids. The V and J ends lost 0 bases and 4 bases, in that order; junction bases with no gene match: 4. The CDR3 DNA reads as TGCAGTGCTAGAGATCCGAGCGGGAGGTACAATGAGCAGTTCTTC. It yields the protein CSARDPSGRYNEQFF.

The CDR3 region has the DNA TGTGCCAGTAGTAGGGAGGGGTCCGGCAATCAGCCCCAGCATTTT. This translates into CASSREGSGNQPQHF. The chain combines TRBV19 with TRBJ1-5, with D maybe TRBD1 (5 bases). The CDR3 contains 15 residues. In germline, CDR1 is LNHDA, CDR2 SQIVND (reference sequence). The V gene lost 4 bases and the J gene lost 2 bases, with 12 bases spanning the gap.

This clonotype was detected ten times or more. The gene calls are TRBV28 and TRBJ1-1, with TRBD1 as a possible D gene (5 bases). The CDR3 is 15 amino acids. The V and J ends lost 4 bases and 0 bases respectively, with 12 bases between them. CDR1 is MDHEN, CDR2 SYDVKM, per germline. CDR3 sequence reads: CASSWGLRVNTEAFF. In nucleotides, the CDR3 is TGTGCCAGCAGTTGGGGCCTGAGGGTGAACACTGAAGCTTTCTTT. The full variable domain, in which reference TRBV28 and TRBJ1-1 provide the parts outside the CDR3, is DVKVTQSSRYLVKRTGEKVFLECVQDMDHENMFWYRQDPGLGLRLIYFSYDVKMKEKGDIPEGYSVSREKKERFSLILESASTNQTSMYLCASSWGLRVNTEAFFGQGTRLTVV.

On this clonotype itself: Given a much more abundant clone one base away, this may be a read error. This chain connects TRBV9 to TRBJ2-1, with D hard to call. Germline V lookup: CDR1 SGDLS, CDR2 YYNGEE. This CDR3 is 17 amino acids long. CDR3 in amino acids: CASSVAPASSSCNEQFF. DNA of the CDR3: TGTGCCAGCAGCGTAGCCCCGGCGTCGAGCTCCTGCAATGAGCAGTTCTTC. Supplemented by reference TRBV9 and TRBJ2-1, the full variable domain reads DSGVTQTPKHLITATGQRVTLRCSPRSGDLSVYWYQQSLDQGLQFLIQYYNGEERAKGNILERFSAQQFPDLHSELNLSSLELGDSALYFCASSVAPASSSCNEQFFGPGTRLTVL.

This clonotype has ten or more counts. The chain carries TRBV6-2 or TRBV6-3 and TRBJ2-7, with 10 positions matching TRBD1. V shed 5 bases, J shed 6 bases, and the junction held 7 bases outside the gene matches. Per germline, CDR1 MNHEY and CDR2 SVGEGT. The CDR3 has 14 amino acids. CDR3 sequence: CASSTVDRGREQYF. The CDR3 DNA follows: TGTGCCAGCAGTACCGTTGACAGGGGGCGCGAGCAGTACTTC.

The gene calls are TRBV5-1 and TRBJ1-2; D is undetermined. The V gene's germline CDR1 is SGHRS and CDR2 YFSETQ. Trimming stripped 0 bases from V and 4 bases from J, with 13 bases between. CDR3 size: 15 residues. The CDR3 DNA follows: TGCGCCAGCAGCTTGGACGGCGGAGAGATCTATGGCTACACCTTC. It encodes CASSLDGGEIYGYTF.

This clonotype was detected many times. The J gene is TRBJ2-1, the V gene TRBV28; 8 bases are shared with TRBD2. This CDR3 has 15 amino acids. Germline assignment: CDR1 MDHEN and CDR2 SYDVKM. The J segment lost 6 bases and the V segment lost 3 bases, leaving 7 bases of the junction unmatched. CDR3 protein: CASSFLSGSRNEQFF. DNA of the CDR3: TGTGCCAGCAGTTTTCTCAGCGGGAGCCGCAATGAGCAGTTCTTC.

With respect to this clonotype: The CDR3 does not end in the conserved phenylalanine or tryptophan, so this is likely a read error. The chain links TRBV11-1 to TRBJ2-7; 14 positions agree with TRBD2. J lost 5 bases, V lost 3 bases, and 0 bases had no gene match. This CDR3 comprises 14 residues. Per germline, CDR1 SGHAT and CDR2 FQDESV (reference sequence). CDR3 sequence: CASSLGLAGDEQYL. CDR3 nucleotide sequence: TGTGCCAGCAGCTTGGGACTAGCGGGAGACGAGCAGTACCTC.

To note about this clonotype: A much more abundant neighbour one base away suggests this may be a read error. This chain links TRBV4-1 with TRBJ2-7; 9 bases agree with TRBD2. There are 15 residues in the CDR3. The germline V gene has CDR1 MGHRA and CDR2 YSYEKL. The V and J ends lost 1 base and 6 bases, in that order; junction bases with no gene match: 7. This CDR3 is CASSQGLAAACEQYF. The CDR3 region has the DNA TGCGCCAGCAGCCAAGGACTAGCGGCAGCCTGCGAGCAGTACTTC.